This record concerns one T cell receptor beta chain sequence. Its antigen has not been determined. Base qualities are missing; no much larger clone stands one base away. In Seattle, one collaborating source enrolled patients while the infection was active and tracked those patients longitudinally over the course of disease. Whole blood was collected in K2EDTA tubes by collaborating institutions according to the institutions' own protocols. For TCRbeta analysis, collaborators shipped samples in one of three forms: frozen whole blood, isolated PBMCs, or DNA extracted from either of those sample types. TCRbeta CDR3 regions were amplified from genomic DNA by means of the immunoSEQ Assay, a bias-controlled multiplex PCR. Per the authors' processing: The number of nucleated cells in each sample was estimated from the amplification of reference gene primers within the assay. Sequence reads were collapsed and filtered to measure the absolute abundance of every unique TCRbeta CDR3 rearrangement. Productive Simpson clonality was computed per sample as the square root of Simpson's diversity index over productive rearrangements. TCRdb carries this immuneACCESS record with in-frame sequences only. Its versions omit some clonotypes, under half of them owing to an unresolved V gene in the studies checked, with the rest unexplained. The V and J calls and clone size come from that table; D and trimming were worked out from the DNA. The sample records approximately 270,000 clones, about 87% of which are singletons. Of the sample, around 6.5% is held by the ten largest clones.

Between the V and J ends, shortened by 7 bases and 8 bases respectively, the junction contains 11 bases. The germline V gene sets CDR1 to SGHTA and CDR2 to FQGNSA. Its CDR3 holds 12 amino acids, cysteine through phenylalanine. The only DNA kept is the CDR3, 36 bases in frame from the first base. The data are from a study of blood T cell repertoires in COVID-19 (dated by TCRdb to the early 2020s). As for the study more broadly: Collaborator samples came from the United States, Italy and Spain and covered acute and convalescent phases of COVID-19. The prospective study material was composed of cDNA or gDNA derived from T cells, B-cell-depleted T cells, or PBMCs. Subjects who had been exposed to COVID-19, were actively infected with it, or had recovered from it provided the deeply sampled blood TCRbeta repertoires that made up the dataset. A freely available public database, intended as a resource for researchers studying the immune response to SARS-CoV-2, is where the repertoires were released. Samples came from the ongoing ImmuneRACE study (first 160 participants) plus 1,254 subjects from 6 global collaborators. Nearly every sample came with metadata listing a de-identified subject ID, COVID-19 status, age in years and sex. Where available, HLA class I and class II types were taken from metadata supplied by the sample provider and were not determined by assay-based typing.

Study-level results and caveats: The amount of clinical and demographic metadata varied by source and participant and was provided uncurated.

This TCR derives from a woman aged 25 to 39 with COVID-19, enrolled during active disease. Input material: peripheral blood. The chain is assembled from TRBV7-2 and TRBJ2-2; a confident D gene designation cannot be given. CDR3 sequence: CASNPTRGELFF. The DNA sequence is TGTGCCAGCAACCCGACGAGGGGGGAGCTGTTTTTT.